These 4 T cell receptor beta chains were sequenced from one sample in a study of blood T cell repertoires in COVID-19. Assay used: immunoSEQ multiplex PCR; TCRdb lists only in-frame clones, some missing. The sample carries about 160,000 clones, around 84% recorded once. Sequencing used peripheral blood. These receptor sequences come from a woman older than 75 with acute or convalescent COVID-19.

This chain connects TRBV4-1 to TRBJ1-6; 7 bases align to TRBD1. The J segment lost 5 bases and the V segment lost 4 bases, leaving 2 bases of the junction unmatched. Germline V gene lookup returns CDR1 MGHRA and CDR2 YSYEKL. The CDR3 runs 14 residues. The CDR3 sequence is CASSRGQDNSPLHF. The CDR3 nucleotides read TGCGCCAGCAGCCGCGGACAGGATAATTCACCCCTCCACTTT.

The V and J genes are TRBV19 and TRBJ2-5; TRBD1 aligns across 9 bases. CDR3 length equals 16 residues. The germline gives CDR1 LNHDA, CDR2 SQIVND (reference sequence). Losses at the gene ends were 4 bases for V and 0 bases for J; bases not matched to a gene: 6. CDR3 sequence (DNA): TGTGCCAGTAGTACCTCGGACAGGGGAAACCAAGAGACCCAGTACTTC. Its protein product is CASSTSDRGNQETQYF.

This clone showed up just once. The germline gene is not matched at one end of the junction; a read error may be the cause. The CDR3: CASTYSARGGGGELFF. The CDR3 coding sequence is TGTGCCAGCACTTACTCAGCCAGGGGAGGGGGCGGGGAGCTGTTTTTT. The chain links TRBV6-5 to TRBJ2-2, with a weak D call TRBD2 (7 bases). Germline CDR1 is MNHEY and CDR2 is SVGAGI. This CDR3 region has 16 residues.

The chain links TRBV6-5 to TRBJ2-2; TRBD2 might be the D (6 bases). The CDR3 is 15 residues long. Germline CDR1 reads MNHEY; CDR2 reads SVGAGI. The V and J ends lost 6 bases and 0 bases respectively, with 11 bases between them. CDR3 DNA: TGTGCCAGCAGCTTGACGGGGGCGAACACCGGGGAGCTGTTTTTT. It translates to CASSLTGANTGELFF.